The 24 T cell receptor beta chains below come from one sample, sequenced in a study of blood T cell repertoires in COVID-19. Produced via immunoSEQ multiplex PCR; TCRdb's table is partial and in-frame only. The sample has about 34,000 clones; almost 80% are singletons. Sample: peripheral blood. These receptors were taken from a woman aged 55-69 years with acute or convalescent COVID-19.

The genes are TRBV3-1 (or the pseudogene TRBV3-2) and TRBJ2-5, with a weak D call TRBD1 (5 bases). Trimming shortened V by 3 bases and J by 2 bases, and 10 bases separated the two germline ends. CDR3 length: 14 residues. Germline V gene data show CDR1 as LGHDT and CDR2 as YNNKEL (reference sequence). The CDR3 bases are TGTGCCAGCAGCCACCAGGGTCCTCAAGAGACCCAGTACTTC. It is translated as CASSHQGPQETQYF.

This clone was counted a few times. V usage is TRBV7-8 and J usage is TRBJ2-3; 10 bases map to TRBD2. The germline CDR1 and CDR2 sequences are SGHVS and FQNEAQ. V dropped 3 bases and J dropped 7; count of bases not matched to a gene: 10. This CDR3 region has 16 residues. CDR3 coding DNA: TGTGCCAGCAGCTTCCCCGGGCTAGCGGGGGCTTATACGCAGTATTTT. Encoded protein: CASSFPGLAGAYTQYF.

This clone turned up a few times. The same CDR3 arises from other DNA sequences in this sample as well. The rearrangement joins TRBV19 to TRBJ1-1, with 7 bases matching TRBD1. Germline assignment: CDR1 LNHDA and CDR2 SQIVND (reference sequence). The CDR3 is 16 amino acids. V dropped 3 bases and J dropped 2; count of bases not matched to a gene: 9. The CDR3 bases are TGTGCCAGTAGTATCTCTCCCGGACAGGTTAACACTGAAGCTTTCTTT. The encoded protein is CASSISPGQVNTEAFF.

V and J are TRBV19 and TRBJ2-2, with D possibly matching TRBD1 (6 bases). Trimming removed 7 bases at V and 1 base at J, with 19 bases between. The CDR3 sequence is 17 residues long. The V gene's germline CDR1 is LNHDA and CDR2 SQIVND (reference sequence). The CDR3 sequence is CASIHRYRAGNTGELFF. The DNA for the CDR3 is TGTGCCAGTATTCATCGCTACAGGGCGGGGAACACCGGGGAGCTGTTTTTT.

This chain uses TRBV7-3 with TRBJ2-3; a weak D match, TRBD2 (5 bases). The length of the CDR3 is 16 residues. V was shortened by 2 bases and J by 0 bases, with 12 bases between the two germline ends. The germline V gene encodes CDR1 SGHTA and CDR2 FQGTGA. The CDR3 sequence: CASSLGGLLSTDTQYF. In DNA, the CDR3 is TGTGCCAGCAGCTTAGGAGGCCTCCTTAGCACAGATACGCAGTATTTT.

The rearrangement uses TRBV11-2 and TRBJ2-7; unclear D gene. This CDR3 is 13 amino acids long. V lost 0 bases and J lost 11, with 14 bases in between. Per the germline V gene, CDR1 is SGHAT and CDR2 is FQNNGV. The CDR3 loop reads CASSLDLGQTEYF. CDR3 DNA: TGTGCCAGCAGCTTAGACCTGGGCCAAACTGAGTACTTC.

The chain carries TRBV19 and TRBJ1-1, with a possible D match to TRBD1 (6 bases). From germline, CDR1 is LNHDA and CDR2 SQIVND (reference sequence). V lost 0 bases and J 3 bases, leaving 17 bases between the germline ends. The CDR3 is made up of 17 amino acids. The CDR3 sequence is CASSIDNGIGGDTEAFF. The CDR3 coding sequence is TGTGCCAGTAGTATAGATAATGGTATAGGGGGAGACACTGAAGCTTTCTTT.

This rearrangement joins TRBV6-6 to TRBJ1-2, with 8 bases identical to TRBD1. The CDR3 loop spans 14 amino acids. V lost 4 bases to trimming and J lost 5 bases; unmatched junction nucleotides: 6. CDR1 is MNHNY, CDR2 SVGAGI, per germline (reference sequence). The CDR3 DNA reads TGTGCCAGCAGTTCCCAGGGGGCTCGTTATGGCTACACCTTC. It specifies CASSSQGARYGYTF.

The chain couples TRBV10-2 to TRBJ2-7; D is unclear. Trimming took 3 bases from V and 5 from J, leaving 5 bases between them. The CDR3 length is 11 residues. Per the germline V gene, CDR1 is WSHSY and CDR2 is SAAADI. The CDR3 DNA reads TGCGCCAGCAGTGACCTCCACGAGCAGTACTTC. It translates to CASSDLHEQYF.

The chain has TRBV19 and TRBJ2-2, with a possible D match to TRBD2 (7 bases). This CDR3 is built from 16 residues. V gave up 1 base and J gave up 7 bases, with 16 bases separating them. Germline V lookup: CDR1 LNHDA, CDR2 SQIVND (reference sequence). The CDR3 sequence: CASSIASGGRGGELFF. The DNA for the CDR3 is TGTGCCAGTAGTATAGCTTCGGGGGGCCGGGGCGGGGAGCTGTTTTTT. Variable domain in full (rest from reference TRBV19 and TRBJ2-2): DGGITQSPKYLFRKEGQNVTLSCEQNLNHDAMYWYRQDPGQGLRLIYYSQIVNDFQKGDIAEGYSVSREKKESFPLTVTSAQKNPTAFYLCASSIASGGRGGELFFGEGSRLTVL.

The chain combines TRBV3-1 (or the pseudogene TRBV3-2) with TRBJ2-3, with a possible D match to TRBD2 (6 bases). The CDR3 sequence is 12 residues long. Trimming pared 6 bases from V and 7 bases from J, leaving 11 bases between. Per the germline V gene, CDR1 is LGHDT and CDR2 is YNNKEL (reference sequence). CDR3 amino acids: CASRKSGYTQYF. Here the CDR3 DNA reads TGTGCCAGCAGAAAAAGCGGGTATACGCAGTATTTT.

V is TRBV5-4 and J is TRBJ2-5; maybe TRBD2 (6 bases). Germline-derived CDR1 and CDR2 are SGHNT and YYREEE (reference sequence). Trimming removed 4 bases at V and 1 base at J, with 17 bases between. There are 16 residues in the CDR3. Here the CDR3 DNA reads TGTGCCAGCAGCCCCCCGGGAAGGGGAGGCCAAGAGACCCAGTACTTC. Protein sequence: CASSPPGRGGQETQYF. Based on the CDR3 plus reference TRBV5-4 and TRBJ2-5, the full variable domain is ETGVTQSPTHLIKTRGQQVTLRCSSQSGHNTVSWYQQALGQGPQFIFQYYREEENGRGNFPPRFSGLQFPNYSSELNVNALELDDSALYLCASSPPGRGGQETQYFGPGTRLLVL.

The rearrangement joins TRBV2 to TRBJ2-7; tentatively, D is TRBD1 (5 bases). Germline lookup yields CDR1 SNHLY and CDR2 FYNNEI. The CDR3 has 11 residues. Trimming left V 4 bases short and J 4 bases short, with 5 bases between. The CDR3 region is CASSGTYEQYF. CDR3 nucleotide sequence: TGTGCCAGCAGTGGGACATACGAGCAGTACTTC.

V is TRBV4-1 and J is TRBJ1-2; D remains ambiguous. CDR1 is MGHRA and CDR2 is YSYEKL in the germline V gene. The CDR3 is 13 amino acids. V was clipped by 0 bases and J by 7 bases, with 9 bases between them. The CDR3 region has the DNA TGCGCCAGCAGCCAAGAAGGCGAGGTTGGCTACACCTTC. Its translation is CASSQEGEVGYTF.

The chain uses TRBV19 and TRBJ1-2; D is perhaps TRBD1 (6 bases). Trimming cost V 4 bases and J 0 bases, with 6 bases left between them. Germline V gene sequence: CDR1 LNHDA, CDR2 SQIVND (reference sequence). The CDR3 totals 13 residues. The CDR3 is CASSTGANYGYTF. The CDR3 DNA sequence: TGTGCCAGTAGTACAGGGGCTAACTATGGCTACACCTTC.

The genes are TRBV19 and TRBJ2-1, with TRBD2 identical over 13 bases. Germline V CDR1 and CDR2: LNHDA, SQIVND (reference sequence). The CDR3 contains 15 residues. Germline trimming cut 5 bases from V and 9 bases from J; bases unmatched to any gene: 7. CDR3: CASSLTSGGVVEQFF. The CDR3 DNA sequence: TGTGCCAGTAGTCTAACTAGCGGGGGGGTTGTTGAGCAGTTCTTC.

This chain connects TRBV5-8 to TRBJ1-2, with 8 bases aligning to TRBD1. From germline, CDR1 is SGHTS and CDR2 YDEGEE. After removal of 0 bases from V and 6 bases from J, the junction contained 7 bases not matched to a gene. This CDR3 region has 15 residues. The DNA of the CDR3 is TGTGCCAGCAGCTTGGGATATTGGACAGGGAATGGCTACACCTTC. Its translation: CASSLGYWTGNGYTF.

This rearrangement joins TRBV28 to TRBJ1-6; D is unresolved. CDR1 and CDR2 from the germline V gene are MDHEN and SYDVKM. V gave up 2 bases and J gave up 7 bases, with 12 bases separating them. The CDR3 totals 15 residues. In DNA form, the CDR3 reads TGTGCCAGCAGTTTAGGTGGCAGGCTGAATTCACCCCTCCACTTT. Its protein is CASSLGGRLNSPLHF. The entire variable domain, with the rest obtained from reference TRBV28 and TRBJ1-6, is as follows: DVKVTQSSRYLVKRTGEKVFLECVQDMDHENMFWYRQDPGLGLRLIYFSYDVKMKEKGDIPEGYSVSREKKERFSLILESASTNQTSMYLCASSLGGRLNSPLHFGNGTRLTVT.

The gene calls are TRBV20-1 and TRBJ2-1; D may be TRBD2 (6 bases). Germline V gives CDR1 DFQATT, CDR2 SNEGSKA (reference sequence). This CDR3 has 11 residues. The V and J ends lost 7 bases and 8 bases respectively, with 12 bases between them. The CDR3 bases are TGCAGTGGGAGGGACGGCGATGAGCAGTTCTTC. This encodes CSGRDGDEQFF.

The CDR3: CASSSVGLEETQYF. The CDR3, as DNA: TGTGCCAGCAGTTCCGTCGGACTAGAAGAGACCCAGTACTTC. This chain connects TRBV27 to TRBJ2-5; 7 nucleotides line up with TRBD2. This CDR3 has 14 amino acids. V dropped 4 bases and J dropped 3; count of bases not matched to a gene: 5. Germline CDR1 reads MNHEY; CDR2 reads SMNVEV (reference sequence).

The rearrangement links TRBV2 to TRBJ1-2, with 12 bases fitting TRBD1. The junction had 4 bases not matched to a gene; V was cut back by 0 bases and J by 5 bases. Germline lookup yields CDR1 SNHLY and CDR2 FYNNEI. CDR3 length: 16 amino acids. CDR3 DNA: TGTGCCAGCAGTGAAGCTGGGACAGGGGGCAGGTATGGCTACACCTTC. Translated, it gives CASSEAGTGGRYGYTF.

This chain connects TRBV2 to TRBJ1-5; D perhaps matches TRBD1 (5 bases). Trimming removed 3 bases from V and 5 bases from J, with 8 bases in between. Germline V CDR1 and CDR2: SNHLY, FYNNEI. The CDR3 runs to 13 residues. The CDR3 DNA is TGTGCCAGCAGTGACCAGGGTGATCAGCCCCAGCATTTT. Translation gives CASSDQGDQPQHF.

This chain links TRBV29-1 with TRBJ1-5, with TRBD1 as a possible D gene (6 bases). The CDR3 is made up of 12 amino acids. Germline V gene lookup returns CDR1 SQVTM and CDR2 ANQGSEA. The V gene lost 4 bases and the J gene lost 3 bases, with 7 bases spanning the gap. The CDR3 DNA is TGCAGCGTTGGGGACATCAATCAGCCCCAGCATTTT. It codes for CSVGDINQPQHF.

Here the CDR3 reads CASSPLGSSYNSPLHF. CDR3 in DNA: TGTGCCAGCAGCCCCCTAGGAAGCTCCTATAATTCACCCCTCCACTTT. The chain uses TRBV3-1 (or the pseudogene TRBV3-2) and TRBJ1-6, with no clear D. CDR3 length: 16 residues. V lost 4 bases, J lost 0 bases, and 10 bases lay in between. CDR1 is LGHDT, CDR2 YNNKEL, per germline (reference sequence).